This T cell receptor beta chain was identified during a study of cytomegalovirus exposure and HLA in healthy donors. Findings of the study overall: What was likely a sequencing artifact was a cluster of highly shared sequence variants.

The PCR ran on 60 Vbeta and 13 Jbeta primers. The data were produced by immunoSEQ multiplex PCR, yet TCRdb's version contains in-frame clones alone and is incomplete. The repertoire holds 140,000 to 150,000 clones, with roughly 78% as singletons. This CDR3 is 15 amino acids long. Germline CDR1 SGHRS, CDR2 YFSETQ. Trimming cost V 0 bases and J 5 bases; bases outside gene matches: 4. As for this clone: Its matching antigen is unknown.

The sequence derives from a man aged 40-49 years in good health and CMV-seropositive. Sequencing was performed on PBMCs. V is TRBV5-1 and J is TRBJ2-3; 9 nucleotides align to TRBD1. The CDR3 loop reads CASSLDRGRGDTQYF. CDR3 DNA sequence: TGCGCCAGCAGCTTGGACAGGGGGCGAGGAGATACGCAGTATTTT.